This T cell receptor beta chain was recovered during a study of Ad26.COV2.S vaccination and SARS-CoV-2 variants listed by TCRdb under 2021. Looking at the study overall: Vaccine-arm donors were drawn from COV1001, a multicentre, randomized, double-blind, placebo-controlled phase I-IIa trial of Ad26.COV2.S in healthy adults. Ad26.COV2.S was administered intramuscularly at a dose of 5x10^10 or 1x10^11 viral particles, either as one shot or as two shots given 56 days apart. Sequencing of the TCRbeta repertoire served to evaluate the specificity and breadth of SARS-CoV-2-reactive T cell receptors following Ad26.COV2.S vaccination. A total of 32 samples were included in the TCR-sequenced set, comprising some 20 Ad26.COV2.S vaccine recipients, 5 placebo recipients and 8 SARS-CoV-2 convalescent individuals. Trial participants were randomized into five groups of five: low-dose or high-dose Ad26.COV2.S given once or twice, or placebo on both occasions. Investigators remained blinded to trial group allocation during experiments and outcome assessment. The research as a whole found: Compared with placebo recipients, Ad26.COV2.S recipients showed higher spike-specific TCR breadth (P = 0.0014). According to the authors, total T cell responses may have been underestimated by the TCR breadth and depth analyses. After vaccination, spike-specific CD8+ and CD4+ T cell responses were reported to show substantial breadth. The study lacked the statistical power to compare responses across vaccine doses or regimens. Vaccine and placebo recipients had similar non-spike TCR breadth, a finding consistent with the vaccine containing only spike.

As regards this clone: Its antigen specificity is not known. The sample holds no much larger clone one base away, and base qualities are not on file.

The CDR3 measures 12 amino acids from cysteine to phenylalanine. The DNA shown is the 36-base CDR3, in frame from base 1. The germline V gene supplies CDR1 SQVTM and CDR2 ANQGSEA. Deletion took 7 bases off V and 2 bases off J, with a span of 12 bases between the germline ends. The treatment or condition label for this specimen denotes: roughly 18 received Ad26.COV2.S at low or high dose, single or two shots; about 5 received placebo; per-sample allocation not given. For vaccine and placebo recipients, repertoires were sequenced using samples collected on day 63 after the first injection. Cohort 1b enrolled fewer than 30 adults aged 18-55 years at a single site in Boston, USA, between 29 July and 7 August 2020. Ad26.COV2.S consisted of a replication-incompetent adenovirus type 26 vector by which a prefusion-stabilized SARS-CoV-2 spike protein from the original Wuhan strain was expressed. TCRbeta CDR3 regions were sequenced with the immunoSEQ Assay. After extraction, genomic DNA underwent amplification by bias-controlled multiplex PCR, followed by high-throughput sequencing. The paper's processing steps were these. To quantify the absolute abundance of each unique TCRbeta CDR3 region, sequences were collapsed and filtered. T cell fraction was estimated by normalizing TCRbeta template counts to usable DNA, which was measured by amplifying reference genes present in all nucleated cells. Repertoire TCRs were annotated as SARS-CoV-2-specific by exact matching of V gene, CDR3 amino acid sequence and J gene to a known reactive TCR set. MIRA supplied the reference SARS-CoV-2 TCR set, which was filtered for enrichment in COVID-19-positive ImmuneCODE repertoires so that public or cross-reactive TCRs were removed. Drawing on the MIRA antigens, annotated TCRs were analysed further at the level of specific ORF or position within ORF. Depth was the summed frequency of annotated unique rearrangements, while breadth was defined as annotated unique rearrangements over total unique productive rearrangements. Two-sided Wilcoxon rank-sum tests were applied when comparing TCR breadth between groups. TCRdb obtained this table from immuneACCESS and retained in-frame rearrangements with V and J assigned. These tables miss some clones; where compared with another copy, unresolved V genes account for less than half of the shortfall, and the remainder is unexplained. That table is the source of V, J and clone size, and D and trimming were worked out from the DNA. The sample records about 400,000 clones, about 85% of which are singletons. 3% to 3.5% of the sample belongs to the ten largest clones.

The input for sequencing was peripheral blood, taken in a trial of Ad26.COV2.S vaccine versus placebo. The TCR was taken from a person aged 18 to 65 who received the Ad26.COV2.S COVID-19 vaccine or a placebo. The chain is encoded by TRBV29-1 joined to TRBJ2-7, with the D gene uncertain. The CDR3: CSAIARTYEQYF. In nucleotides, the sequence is TGCAGCGCGATCGCTAGGACCTACGAGCAGTACTTC.